The rows below give T cell receptor beta chains drawn from one sample of a study of vaccination effects on CD4 cells after COVID-19. Assay: immunoSEQ multiplex PCR; the TCRdb copy retains only in-frame clones and omits some. The top ten clones hold more than 1.5% of a sample with tens of thousands of clones, 74% of them seen once. The antigens of these receptors remain unknown. The starting material was CD4+ T cells from PBMCs cultured with HCoV-229E spike peptides, obtained before COVID-19 vaccination. These receptors all stem from a human donor who received a COVID-19 vaccine. Each CDR3 is given with its conserved first and last residue.

CDR3	V	J
CASSKDRGQETQYF	TRBV18	TRBJ2-5
CASRPTGMNTGELFF	TRBV11-3	TRBJ2-2
CASRRPGFTGELFF	TRBV19	TRBJ2-2
CASSKQGARVNEQFF	TRBV6-2/TRBV6-3	TRBJ2-1
CASSPDRAENIQYF	TRBV7-2	TRBJ2-4
CASRWATGLTGDTEAFF	TRBV7-9	TRBJ1-1
CASSYSRGDGEKLFF	TRBV6-5	TRBJ1-4
CASSYGRNQPQHF	TRBV11-2	TRBJ1-5
CASSLVTPLTDTQYF	TRBV7-2	TRBJ2-3
CASSLRLEGTQYF	TRBV12-3/TRBV12-4	TRBJ2-5
CASSLGSSYNSPLHF	TRBV27	TRBJ1-6
CASSVSGGANTGELFF	TRBV7-2	TRBJ2-2
CASSLTPLTGAETQYF	TRBV9	TRBJ2-5
CASSEGVAFF	TRBV6-1	TRBJ1-1
CATSDDIMATQYF	TRBV24-1	TRBJ2-3
CASPPTGASGGYNEQFF	TRBV7-9	TRBJ2-1
CATSGAGSYNEQFF	TRBV24-1	TRBJ2-1
CASSVGGTGNEKLFF	TRBV9	TRBJ1-4
CASSPDLETQYF	TRBV5-6	TRBJ2-5
CASSLGQGGETQYF	TRBV5-6	TRBJ2-5
CASSYDGSYGYTF	TRBV5-1	TRBJ1-2
CASSVGRIADTQYF	TRBV9	TRBJ2-3
CASSPQTGASLYGYTF	TRBV9	TRBJ1-2
CATSDLFAGYTF	TRBV24-1	TRBJ1-2
CASMVRPDTQYF	TRBV5-1	TRBJ2-3
CASSQGPGVGETQYF	TRBV4-2	TRBJ2-5
CASSQDRGTASYNEQFF	TRBV3-1/TRBV3-2	TRBJ2-1
CSVVRTGGGYTF	TRBV29-1	TRBJ1-2
CASSYSPWVNTGELFF	TRBV6-5	TRBJ2-2
CASIKGNPRNEKLFF	TRBV7-9	TRBJ1-4
CASSLVVPGLYGYTF	TRBV5-4	TRBJ1-2
CASSQFQGKANVLTF	TRBV3-1/TRBV3-2	TRBJ2-6
CAWRRTTNEKLFF	TRBV30	TRBJ1-4
CASSFVNVHTQYF	TRBV12-3/TRBV12-4	TRBJ2-3
CASSYGPGSPSNQPQHF	TRBV7-2	TRBJ1-5
CASSLDFPGQGVSTDTQYF	TRBV7-2	TRBJ2-3
CASRPDSQAYGYTF	TRBV5-1	TRBJ1-2
CASSFAVTSTDTQYF	TRBV7-2	TRBJ2-3
CASSLILSGGRPETQYF	TRBV7-8	TRBJ2-5
CASSFSGAPYGYTF	TRBV11-1	TRBJ1-2
CASSPQQVDNEQFF	TRBV11-3	TRBJ2-1
CASSRGTLQETQYF	TRBV6-5	TRBJ2-5
CSVGGDTGELFF	TRBV29-1	TRBJ2-2
CAWRGSGGVLYNSPLHF	TRBV30	TRBJ1-6
CASSLYGLVFETQYF	TRBV5-1	TRBJ2-5
CASSATGSTEAFF	TRBV6-2/TRBV6-3	TRBJ1-1
CASSYSRVVGGNTIYF	TRBV6-5	TRBJ1-3
CASRYSGGGETQYF	TRBV6-5	TRBJ2-5
CASSLASGGRETQYF	TRBV5-1	TRBJ2-5
CASSRTVTGNQPQHF	TRBV3-1/TRBV3-2	TRBJ1-5
CAWSTTGLYGYTF	TRBV30	TRBJ1-2